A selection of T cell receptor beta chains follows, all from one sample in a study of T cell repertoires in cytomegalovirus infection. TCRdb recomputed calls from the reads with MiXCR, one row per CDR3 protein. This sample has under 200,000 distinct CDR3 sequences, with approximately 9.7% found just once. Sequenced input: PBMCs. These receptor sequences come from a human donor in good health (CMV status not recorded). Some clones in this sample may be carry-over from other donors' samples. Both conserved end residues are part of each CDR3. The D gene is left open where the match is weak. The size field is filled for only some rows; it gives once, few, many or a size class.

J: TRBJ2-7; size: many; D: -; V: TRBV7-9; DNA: TGTGCCAGCAGCTTAGTGGGTCTGTACGAGCAGTACTTC; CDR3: CASSLVGLYEQYF
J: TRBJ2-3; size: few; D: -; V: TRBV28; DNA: TGTGCCAGCAGTTTTTCAGTGGATACGCAGTATTTT; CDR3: CASSFSVDTQYF
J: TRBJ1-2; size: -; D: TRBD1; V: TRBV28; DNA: TGTGCCAGCAATCCAGGGGGTGCCGCCTATGGCTACACCTTC; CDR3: CASNPGGAAYGYTF
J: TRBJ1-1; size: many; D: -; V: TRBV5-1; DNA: TGCGCCAGCAGCTTGGAGACGGGACCAATGAACACTGAAGCTTTCTTT; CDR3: CASSLETGPMNTEAFF
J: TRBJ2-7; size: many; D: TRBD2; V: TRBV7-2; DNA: TGTGCCAGCAGCTTAGTGGGGACTAGCGGGAGTAACTACGAGCAGTACTTC; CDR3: CASSLVGTSGSNYEQYF
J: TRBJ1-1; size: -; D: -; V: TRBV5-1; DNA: TGCGCCAGCACAATTACAGGGACTGAAGCTTTCTTT; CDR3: CASTITGTEAFF
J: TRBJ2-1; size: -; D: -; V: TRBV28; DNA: TGTGCCAGCAGTTTATCTCCCGGCCCCCCGTTCTTC; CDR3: CASSLSPGPPFF
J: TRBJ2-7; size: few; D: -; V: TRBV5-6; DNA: TGTGCCAGCAGCTTGGCCGTCACCTCCTACGAGCAGTACTTC; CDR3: CASSLAVTSYEQYF
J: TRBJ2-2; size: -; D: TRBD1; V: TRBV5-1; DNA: TGCGCCAGCAGCGGGGGGACAGGGAACACCGGGGAGCTGTTTTTT; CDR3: CASSGGTGNTGELFF
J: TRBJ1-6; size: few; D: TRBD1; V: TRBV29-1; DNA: TGCAGCGTTGCCGGGACAGCAAATTCACCCCTCCACTTT; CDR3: CSVAGTANSPLHF
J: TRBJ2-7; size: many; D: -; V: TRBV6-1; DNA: TGTGCCAGCAGTCGTACAGGGATTGGCTACGAGCAGTACTTC; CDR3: CASSRTGIGYEQYF
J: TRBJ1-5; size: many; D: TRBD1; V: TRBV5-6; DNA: TGTGCCAGCAGCTCCCGGACAGGGTATAATCAGCCCCAGCATTTT; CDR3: CASSSRTGYNQPQHF
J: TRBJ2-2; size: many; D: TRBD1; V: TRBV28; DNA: TGTGCCAGCAGTTTAGGGTTTCGGGGACAGGGGTACACCGGGGAGCTGTTTTTT; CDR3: CASSLGFRGQGYTGELFF
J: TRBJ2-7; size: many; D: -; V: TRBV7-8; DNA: TGTGCCAGCAGCTTAGTTGACACTAGTGGCTACGAGCAGTACTTC; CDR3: CASSLVDTSGYEQYF
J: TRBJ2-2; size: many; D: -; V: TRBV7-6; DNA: TGTGCCAGCAGCTTACCACGCAGGGTCCCCGGGGAGCTGTTTTTT; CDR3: CASSLPRRVPGELFF
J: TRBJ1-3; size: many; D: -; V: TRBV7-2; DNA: TGTGCCAGCAGCCTCGTAAGGGGAATCCTCTCTGGAAACACCATATATTTT; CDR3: CASSLVRGILSGNTIYF
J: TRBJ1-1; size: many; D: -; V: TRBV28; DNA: TGTGCCAGCAGTTTAATTTCATTGGGTGGCTTGAACACTGAAGCTTTCTTT; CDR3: CASSLISLGGLNTEAFF
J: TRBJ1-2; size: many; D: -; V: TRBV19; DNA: TGTGCCAGTAGCAGAGTCCCCCCAGGGGAGGATGGCTACACCTTC; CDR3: CASSRVPPGEDGYTF
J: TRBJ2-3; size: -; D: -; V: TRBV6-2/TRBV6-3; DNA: TGTGCCAGCAGCAAAACTCGGGGGCAGATTAGCACAGATACGCAGTATTTT; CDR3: CASSKTRGQISTDTQYF
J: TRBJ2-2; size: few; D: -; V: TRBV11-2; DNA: TGTGCCAGCAGACGGGGGACGGTGAACACCGGGGAGCTGTTTTTT; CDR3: CASRRGTVNTGELFF
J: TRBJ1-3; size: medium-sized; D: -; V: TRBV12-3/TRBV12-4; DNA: TGTGCCAGCAGGACAACACAGGGAAACACCATATATTTT; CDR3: CASRTTQGNTIYF
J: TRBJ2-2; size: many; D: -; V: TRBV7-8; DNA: TGTGCCAGCAGCCCATATAGGATAACGAACACCGGGGAGCTGTTTTTT; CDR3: CASSPYRITNTGELFF
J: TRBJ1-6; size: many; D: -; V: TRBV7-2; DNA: TGTGCCAGCAGCTTAGAGATGGTTGGGGACCCTAATAATTCACCCCTCCACTTT; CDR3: CASSLEMVGDPNNSPLHF
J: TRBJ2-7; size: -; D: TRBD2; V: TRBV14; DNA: TGTGCCAGCAGCCAAGACTCTAGCGGGAGGTACGAGCAGTACTTC; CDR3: CASSQDSSGRYEQYF